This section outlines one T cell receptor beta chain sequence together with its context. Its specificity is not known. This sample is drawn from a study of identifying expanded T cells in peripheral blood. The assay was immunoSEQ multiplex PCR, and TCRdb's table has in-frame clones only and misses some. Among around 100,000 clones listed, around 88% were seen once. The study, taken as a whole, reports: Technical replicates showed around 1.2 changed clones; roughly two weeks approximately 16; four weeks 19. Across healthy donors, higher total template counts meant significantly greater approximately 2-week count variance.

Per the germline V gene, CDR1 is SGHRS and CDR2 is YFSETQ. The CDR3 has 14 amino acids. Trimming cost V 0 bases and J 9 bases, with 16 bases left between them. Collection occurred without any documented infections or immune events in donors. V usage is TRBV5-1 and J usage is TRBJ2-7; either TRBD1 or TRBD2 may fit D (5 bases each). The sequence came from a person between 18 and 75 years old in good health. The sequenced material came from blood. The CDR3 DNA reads TGCGCCAGCAGCTTGGTCGAGGCAGGGAGATTGCAGTACTTC. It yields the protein CASSLVEAGRLQYF. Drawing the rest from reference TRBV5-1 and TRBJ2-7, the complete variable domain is KAGVTQTPRYLIKTRGQQVTLSCSPISGHRSVSWYQQTPGQGLQFLFEYFSETQRNKGNFPGRFSGRQFSNSRSEMNVSTLELGDSALYLCASSLVEAGRLQYFGPGTRLTVT.